This entry lists 5 T cell receptor beta chains sequenced from one sample in a study of T cell responses to AZD1222 COVID-19 vaccine. Libraries were prepared by immunoSEQ multiplex PCR; TCRdb keeps only in-frame clonotypes and omits some of them. The data hold around 140,000 clones, with 85% to 95% observed a single time. The sequences come from peripheral blood, collected on day 0 of AZD1222 vaccination. These receptor sequences come from an adult in good health.

CDR3 in DNA: TGCGCCAGCAAGTTAGACACTGAAGCTTTCTTT. Translated: CASKLDTEAFF. V is TRBV23-1 and J is TRBJ1-1; D remains ambiguous. TRBV23-1 is reported as an ORF; its role is uncertain. V gave up 7 bases and J gave up 3 bases, with 6 bases separating them. There are 11 residues in the CDR3.

The gene calls are TRBV29-1 and TRBJ1-1; weak D call: TRBD1 (5 bases). V was pared by 5 bases and J by 0 bases, with 13 bases between. The germline V gene encodes CDR1 SQVTM and CDR2 ANQGSEA. This CDR3 is 14 amino acids long. CDR3 sequence reads: CSVYGAMMNTEAFF. The CDR3 coding sequence is TGCAGCGTTTACGGGGCAATGATGAACACTGAAGCTTTCTTT.

This chain joins TRBV5-1 and TRBJ1-2, with 7 nucleotides matching TRBD1. V gave up 5 bases and J gave up 4 bases; unmatched junction bases: 11. CDR1 is SGHRS and CDR2 is YFSETQ in the germline V gene. CDR3 length: 15 amino acids. CDR3 sequence: CASRGTTGRVYGYTF. The CDR3 DNA reads as TGCGCCAGCAGGGGGACGACAGGGAGGGTCTATGGCTACACCTTC.

This chain links TRBV6-5 with TRBJ2-1; D possibly corresponds to TRBD1 (5 bases). V lost 7 bases, J lost 10 bases, and 23 bases lay in between. Germline-derived CDR1 and CDR2 are MNHEY and SVGAGI. The CDR3 is made up of 15 amino acids. This CDR3 reads CASTKRPMGQHEQFF. DNA for the CDR3: TGTGCCAGCACCAAACGACCCATGGGGCAGCACGAGCAGTTCTTC.

The chain recombines TRBV18 with TRBJ2-7, with 7 bases identical to TRBD2. With V trimmed by 5 bases and J by 4 bases, 8 bases remained unmatched. Germline lookup yields CDR1 KGHSH and CDR2 LQKENI. The CDR3 runs 14 residues. CDR3 in amino acids: CASSGLADVYEQYF. The DNA for the CDR3 is TGTGCCAGCTCAGGGCTAGCGGATGTGTACGAGCAGTACTTC.